These 20 T cell receptor beta chains came from one sample sequenced in a study of cytomegalovirus exposure and HLA in healthy donors. Use of 60 Vbeta and 13 Jbeta primers characterized the PCR. Data came from immunoSEQ multiplex PCR; TCRdb stores just in-frame clones and leaves some out. The data contain around 130,000 clones, 76% of them seen just once; the ten biggest clones take up 1.8%. The sequencing sample was made of PBMCs. These receptors originate from a man aged 40-49 years in good health and CMV-seronegative.

The genes are TRBV5-5 and TRBJ2-7; 7 positions match TRBD2. V gave up 1 base and J gave up 5 bases; unmatched junction bases: 12. Germline V gene data show CDR1 as SGHKS and CDR2 as YYEKEE (reference sequence). The CDR3 extends over 16 amino acids. The CDR3 DNA follows: TGTGCCAGCAGCTTGCCTGCTAGCGGATCAGGCGACGAGCAGTACTTC. Its protein product is CASSLPASGSGDEQYF.

The rearrangement uses TRBV18 and TRBJ2-1; D is possibly TRBD1 (7 bases). The CDR3 has 14 residues. Germline V gene data show CDR1 as KGHSH and CDR2 as LQKENI. V lost 6 bases to trimming and J lost 3 bases, with 12 bases between them. In nucleotides, the CDR3 is TGTGCCAGCTCGCCTCAGGGGGGCTACAATGAGCAGTTCTTC. Translation: CASSPQGGYNEQFF.

This clone is categorized as medium-sized (0.01 to 0.1%). This chain joins TRBV6-4 and TRBJ2-5; TRBD2 aligns across 10 bases. The CDR3 contains 16 residues. V lost 8 bases and J lost 1; bases outside the gene matches: 10. CDR1 is MRHNA and CDR2 is SNTAGT in the germline V gene. CDR3 loop: CASSPQASGGQETQYF. DNA for the CDR3: TGTGCCAGCTCCCCGCAGGCTAGCGGGGGCCAAGAGACCCAGTACTTC.

Concerning this clone itself: This sample also contains other DNA sequences that code for the same CDR3. The gene calls are TRBV4-1 and TRBJ2-2, with a tentative D call TRBD2 (6 bases). The CDR3 runs to 16 residues. V was clipped by 0 bases and J by 1 base, with 9 bases between them. Germline V CDR1 and CDR2: MGHRA, YSYEKL. CDR3 in amino acids: CASSQEGLQNTGELFF. The CDR3 DNA reads as TGCGCCAGCAGCCAAGAGGGACTGCAGAACACCGGGGAGCTGTTTTTT.

The chain links TRBV13 to TRBJ2-6; possible D gene TRBD1, 6 bases. Trimming stripped 0 bases from V and 2 bases from J, with 11 bases between. The CDR3 consists of 17 residues. Germline V CDR1 and CDR2: PRHDT, FYEKMQ (reference sequence). The CDR3 nucleotides are TGTGCCAGCAGCTTAGGAACAGGGTCACCTGGGGCCAACGTCCTGACTTTC. Its protein product is CASSLGTGSPGANVLTF.

The chain links TRBV28 to TRBJ2-2, with 7 bases fitting TRBD2. Germline lookup yields CDR1 MDHEN and CDR2 SYDVKM. The length of the CDR3 is 17 residues. With V trimmed by 8 bases and J by 3 bases, 15 bases remained unmatched. The CDR3 here is CASLGEVAGVDTGELFF. For the CDR3, the DNA is TGTGCCAGCCTCGGAGAAGTCGCGGGGGTCGACACCGGGGAGCTGTTTTTT.

The gene calls are TRBV19 and TRBJ2-1, with D possibly TRBD1 on 6 matching bases. Between the trimmed V and J ends, which lost 3 bases and 6 bases, there was a span of 9 bases. CDR1 and CDR2 (germline): LNHDA, SQIVND (reference sequence). This CDR3 has 13 amino acids. The CDR3: CASSILQGNEQFF. CDR3 bases: TGTGCCAGTAGTATCTTACAGGGCAATGAGCAGTTCTTC.

The chain is built from TRBV7-6 and TRBJ1-1, with D maybe TRBD1 (5 bases). The CDR3 is 19 amino acids. Trimming shortened V by 6 bases and J by 0 bases, and 26 bases separated the two germline ends. Germline CDR1 is SGHVS and CDR2 is FNYEAQ. CDR3 amino acids: CASSPAGWGGVNMNTEAFF. In DNA form, the CDR3 reads TGTGCCAGCAGTCCAGCGGGATGGGGAGGGGTCAACATGAACACTGAAGCTTTCTTT.

The rearrangement links TRBV4-3 to TRBJ2-7; 12 bases are shared with TRBD1. Germline V gene data show CDR1 as LGHNA and CDR2 as YSLEER. This CDR3 has 16 amino acids. J was trimmed by 4 bases and V by 1 base; bases with no gene match: 5. CDR3 region: CASSQAGTGGSYEQYF. The CDR3 DNA follows: TGCGCCAGCAGCCAAGCCGGGACAGGGGGCAGTTACGAGCAGTACTTC.

This clone occurred a few times. The V call is TRBV6-5, the J call TRBJ1-5, with D maybe TRBD1 (5 bases). This CDR3 has 15 residues. CDR1 and CDR2 (germline): MNHEY, SVGAGI. The ends were cut back, 3 bases at V and 3 bases at J, with 12 bases in the middle. The CDR3: CASSYEGEFNQPQHF. The CDR3 nucleotides read TGTGCCAGCAGTTATGAAGGGGAATTCAATCAGCCCCAGCATTTT.

The rearrangement joins TRBV25-1 to TRBJ2-1, with D maybe TRBD1 (6 bases). Germline values: CDR1 MGHDK, CDR2 SYGVNS. The length of the CDR3 is 14 residues. The germline V and J ends were trimmed by 6 bases and 8 bases, with 17 bases remaining between them. The CDR3 here is CASRTGTTWDEQFF. The DNA for the CDR3 is TGTGCCAGCAGGACCGGGACAACTTGGGATGAGCAGTTCTTC.

This clone has a single count. This rearrangement joins TRBV7-9 to TRBJ2-6; D call uncertain. The CDR3 has 18 residues. V was cut by 7 bases and J by 0 bases, with 19 bases left in between. Germline V gene lookup returns CDR1 SEHNR and CDR2 FQNEAQ (reference sequence). The CDR3 loop is CASTSRPKLGSGANVLTF. The DNA of the CDR3 is TGTGCCAGCACTAGTCGGCCTAAGCTGGGCTCTGGGGCCAACGTCCTGACTTTC.

The J gene is TRBJ2-2, the V gene TRBV27, with TRBD2 identical over 7 bases. There are 16 residues in the CDR3. Germline V gene lookup returns CDR1 MNHEY and CDR2 SMNVEV (reference sequence). The V gene end was trimmed by 7 bases and the J gene end by 5 bases; junction bases not matched to a gene: 13. The CDR3 reads CASTGAGLGATGELFF. Written as DNA, the CDR3 is TGTGCCAGCACGGGAGCAGGACTAGGGGCAACCGGGGAGCTGTTTTTT.

The chain joins TRBV6-5 to TRBJ2-4; TRBD1 agrees at 8 bases. The V gene end was trimmed by 4 bases and the J gene end by 6 bases; junction bases not matched to a gene: 5. The CDR3 extends over 14 amino acids. Germline CDR1 MNHEY, CDR2 SVGAGI. CDR3 coding DNA: TGTGCCAGCAGTTCCAGGGGGCGCGGAAACATTCAGTACTTC. Amino acids: CASSSRGRGNIQYF.

The chain combines TRBV10-3 with TRBJ1-4; D call uncertain. CDR1 and CDR2 (germline): ENHRY, SYGVKD. This CDR3 is built from 16 residues. V dropped 3 bases and J dropped 2 bases, with 13 bases sitting between them. CDR3 in DNA: TGTGCCATCAGTGACCCGACCCGGGAGACTAATGAAAAACTGTTTTTT. It encodes CAISDPTRETNEKLFF.

This clone has a handful of counts. The CDR3 sequence is CATRAGPYEQYF. The CDR3 DNA sequence: TGTGCCACAAGGGCAGGGCCCTACGAGCAGTACTTC. This chain uses TRBV2 with TRBJ2-7; D possibly corresponds to TRBD1 (5 bases). The V gene's germline CDR1 is SNHLY and CDR2 FYNNEI. The CDR3 loop spans 12 amino acids. Trimming removed 10 bases at V and 2 bases at J, with 12 bases between.

This sequence joins TRBV4-1 and TRBJ2-1; TRBD2 is a possible D gene (7 bases). The CDR3 runs 18 residues. Germline values: CDR1 MGHRA, CDR2 YSYEKL. V lost 1 base to trimming and J lost 2 bases, with 18 bases between them. The CDR3 sequence is CASSQASGRGGPYNEQFF. The CDR3 DNA reads as TGCGCCAGCAGCCAAGCCAGCGGAAGGGGGGGGCCCTACAATGAGCAGTTCTTC.

With respect to this clone: One end of the junction does not line up with germline, which may come from a read error. The chain employs TRBV7-9 and TRBJ2-7, with 7 bases lining up with TRBD1. Germline CDR1 is SEHNR and CDR2 is FQNEAQ (reference sequence). The CDR3 is 14 amino acids. The CDR3 loop is CSSSDRVASYEQYF. CDR3 bases: TGTTCCAGCAGTGACAGGGTGGCCTCCTACGAGCAGTACTTC.

V and J are TRBV29-1 and TRBJ2-3, with TRBD2 identical over 7 bases. CDR1 is SQVTM, CDR2 ANQGSEA, per germline. The CDR3 is 15 amino acids. J gave up 1 base and V 4 bases, and 8 bases lay outside the gene matches. The CDR3 reads CSVAEAGRGTDTQYF. The CDR3 DNA follows: TGCAGCGTTGCGGAGGCAGGGAGGGGCACAGATACGCAGTATTTT.

This clone was seen a few times. The chain is built from TRBV11-1 and TRBJ2-2, with 14 bases fitting TRBD2. CDR1 and CDR2 (germline): SGHAT, FQDESV (reference sequence). CDR3 length: 17 amino acids. V trimming: 5 bases; J trimming: 9 bases; junction bases outside the gene matches: 11. The CDR3 sequence is CASSKTRGLAGDWELFF. In DNA form, the CDR3 reads TGTGCCAGCAGCAAGACGCGGGGACTAGCGGGAGACTGGGAGCTGTTTTTT. The entire variable domain, with the rest obtained from reference TRBV11-1 and TRBJ2-2, is as follows: EAEVAQSPRYKITEKSQAVAFWCDPISGHATLYWYRQILGQGPELLVQFQDESVVDDSQLPKDRFSAERLKGVDSTLKIQPAELGDSAMYLCASSKTRGLAGDWELFFGEGSRLTVL.